This TCR beta chain derives from a study of response to subunit inactivated influenza vaccine (dated by TCRdb to 2017 to 2018). For the wider study: Deep quantitative T cell receptor repertoire profiling was used in the study to track responses to a trivalent subunit inactivated influenza vaccine. Broad study findings and their caveats: It was suggested by the authors that each seasonal influenza vaccination may recruit only a limited number of new T cells.

V is reduced by 2 bases and J by 2 bases, leaving a spacing of 13 bases between them. CDR1 and CDR2 were assigned from the germline V gene as SGHTA and FQGNSA. The CDR3 holds 15 amino acids from the cysteine to the phenylalanine. Only the CDR3 part of the read is kept: 45 bases, read in frame from the first base. Regarding this clonotype: Its target antigen remains unknown. Base quality data are lacking; no much larger clone is found one base away.

Receptor amplification or capture employed RT-PCR. The run used an Illumina HiSeq 2500. The public reads were reprocessed in TCRdb via fastp at Q25 and MiXCR, keeping in-frame beta chains. Duplicate CDR3 protein sequences are folded into a single record with the most common DNA and genes. This sample has about 300,000 distinct CDR3 sequences in its table, and approximately 21% of those were observed once. The ten largest clones represent about a tenth of the sample. The input for sequencing was PBMCs from blood, taken less than 22 months after vaccination. The sequence is built from TRBV7-2 and TRBJ2-7, with TRBD2 perhaps the D gene, on 5 matching bases. The source of this sequence is a man aged 45-69 years who received an inactivated influenza vaccine. Donor details come from another sample of the same person, matched by shared clones. The CDR3 reads as follows: CASSLRAADTYEQYF. Read as DNA, the sequence is TGTGCCAGCAGCTTAAGGGCAGCGGATACCTACGAGCAGTACTTC.